A single sample is the source of the 18 T cell receptor beta chains below, sequenced in a study of human T cells and chemical hapten exposure. Unseparated into fractions, whole blood served as the source from which total RNA was extracted. TCRdb fed the 5' RACE reads into MiXCR, producing one record per CDR3 protein. The sample consists of some 150,000 distinct CDR3 sequences, roughly 4% of them appearing once. These receptors were taken from a female donor in good health.

Ten or more counts support this clonotype. V is TRBV29-1 and J is TRBJ1-1, with TRBD1 matching 7 bases. Unmatched junction bases numbered 9, after V lost 6 bases and J lost 2 bases. Germline V lookup: CDR1 SQVTM, CDR2 ANQGSEA. The CDR3 consists of 14 residues. Here the CDR3 reads CSVSNRGRNTEAFF. The CDR3 region has the DNA TGCAGCGTCTCTAACAGGGGTCGAAACACTGAAGCTTTCTTT.

This clonotype was counted ten times or more. The chain carries TRBV12-3 or TRBV12-4 and TRBJ2-3; perhaps TRBD1 as D (6 bases). V was cut by 6 bases and J by 0 bases, with 7 bases left in between. The CDR3 is made up of 13 amino acids. This chain's CDR3 is CASRGASTDTQYF. The CDR3 region has the DNA TGTGCCAGCAGGGGGGCTAGCACAGATACGCAGTATTTT.

This clonotype has a count of ten or more. The chain is built from TRBV10-3 and TRBJ2-5, with 7 bases identical to TRBD1. Germline CDR1 reads ENHRY; CDR2 reads SYGVKD. Germline trimming cut 0 bases from V and 4 bases from J; bases unmatched to any gene: 8. CDR3 length equals 16 residues. In DNA, the CDR3 is TGTGCCATCAGTGAGTCGAGAACAGGGGATGGAGAGACCCAGTACTTC. It specifies CAISESRTGDGETQYF.

This clonotype was seen repeatedly, ten times or more. The chain is built from TRBV5-1 and TRBJ1-3; unclear D gene. The CDR3 has 17 residues. Per the germline V gene, CDR1 is SGHRS and CDR2 is YFSETQ. Trimming pared 0 bases from V and 0 bases from J, leaving 13 bases between. The CDR3 coding sequence is TGCGCCAGCAGCTTGGAGGGCGCAGTAGTCTCTGGAAACACCATATATTTT. This encodes CASSLEGAVVSGNTIYF.

This clonotype was recorded many times. This chain links TRBV5-4 with TRBJ2-5; the D is unclear. V dropped 7 bases and J dropped 5 bases, with 15 bases sitting between them. This CDR3 spans 13 amino acids. Germline V gives CDR1 SGHNT, CDR2 YYREEE (reference sequence). The CDR3 region is CASGEPGAETQYF. CDR3 sequence (DNA): TGTGCCAGCGGGGAACCTGGTGCGGAGACCCAGTACTTC.

This clonotype was seen repeatedly, ten times or more. V is TRBV7-3 and J is TRBJ2-6; 7 bases agree with TRBD1. The CDR3 has 14 residues. The germline V gene encodes CDR1 SGHTA and CDR2 FQGTGA. CDR3 in amino acids: CAVDRASGANVLTF. The CDR3 nucleotides read TGTGCTGTCGACAGGGCCTCTGGGGCCAACGTCCTGACTTTC.

V gene TRBV18 combines with J gene TRBJ2-7, with 7 bases lining up with TRBD1. CDR3 length: 15 residues. Germline V gene lookup returns CDR1 KGHSH and CDR2 LQKENI. Trimming at V came to 5 bases and at J to 0 bases, leaving 7 bases not matched to a gene. In DNA, the CDR3 is TGTGCCAGCTCATTCGGACAGGTTAGCTCCTACGAGCAGTACTTC. This translates into CASSFGQVSSYEQYF.

This clonotype appeared many times. The V and J genes are TRBV5-6 and TRBJ1-4, with D perhaps TRBD1 (6 bases). Looked up from germline, CDR1 is SGHDT and CDR2 is YYEEEE. This CDR3 spans 14 amino acids. V dropped 4 bases and J dropped 5 bases, with 12 bases sitting between them. The CDR3 sequence is CASSPGHYNEKLFF. Written as DNA, the CDR3 is TGTGCCAGCAGCCCGGGACACTACAATGAAAAACTGTTTTTT.

This clonotype was picked up many times. V is TRBV7-9 and J is TRBJ2-2, with 7 bases that match TRBD1. CDR1 is SEHNR, CDR2 FQNEAQ, per germline (reference sequence). The CDR3 sequence is 15 residues long. The V segment lost 5 bases and the J segment 2 bases; nucleotides outside the gene matches: 5. CDR3 loop: CASSRDRANTGELFF. The CDR3, as DNA: TGTGCCAGCAGCCGTGACAGGGCAAACACCGGGGAGCTGTTTTTT.

This clonotype was seen repeatedly, ten times or more. J is TRBJ1-3 and V is TRBV18, with TRBD1 matching over 8 bases. V shed 3 bases, J shed 0 bases, and the junction held 7 bases outside the gene matches. This CDR3 has 17 residues. The germline V gene has CDR1 KGHSH and CDR2 LQKENI. CDR3 loop: CASSPYQGASSGNTIYF. The CDR3 nucleotides read TGTGCCAGCTCACCCTACCAGGGGGCTTCCTCTGGAAACACCATATATTTT.

The CDR3 nucleotides read TGCGCCAGCACGGGCGTCATGAACACTGAAGCTTTCTTT. Translated: CASTGVMNTEAFF. The chain recombines TRBV5-1 with TRBJ1-1, with D unresolved. CDR1 and CDR2 from the germline V gene are SGHRS and YFSETQ. The CDR3 length is 13 residues. V shed 6 bases and J shed 0 bases, with 9 bases lying between them.

Comment on this clonotype: Compared with germline, one end of the junction differs, possibly owing to a read error. The rearrangement joins TRBV2 to TRBJ2-7; 8 nucleotides agree with TRBD2. CDR1 is SNHLY, CDR2 FYNNEI, per germline. This CDR3 has 16 amino acids. CDR3 in amino acids: CASSEARGGSSHEQYF. The CDR3 DNA follows: TGTGCCAGCAGTGAAGCACGGGGGGGCAGCTCCCACGAGCAGTACTTC.

This clonotype was counted many times. The gene calls are TRBV6-5 and TRBJ2-7; D is possibly TRBD2 (5 bases). The CDR3 contains 13 residues. With 2 bases removed from V and 3 bases from J, the gap between germline ends came to 8 bases. Germline V gene data show CDR1 as MNHEY and CDR2 as SVGAGI. The CDR3 reads CASSYRRGYEQYF. The CDR3 DNA is TGTGCCAGCAGTTACCGTCGGGGCTACGAGCAGTACTTC.

This clonotype came up many times. The chain recombines TRBV28 with TRBJ2-7; D call uncertain. V was clipped by 1 base and J by 7 bases, with 11 bases between them. The CDR3 loop spans 13 amino acids. Germline V lookup: CDR1 MDHEN, CDR2 SYDVKM. CDR3 coding DNA: TGTGCCAGCAGTTTATCCCGCCCCGCGGAGCAGTACTTC. This encodes CASSLSRPAEQYF. Together with reference TRBV28 and TRBJ2-7, the CDR3 gives the full variable domain: DVKVTQSSRYLVKRTGEKVFLECVQDMDHENMFWYRQDPGLGLRLIYFSYDVKMKEKGDIPEGYSVSREKKERFSLILESASTNQTSMYLCASSLSRPAEQYFGPGTRLTVT.

This clonotype was recorded a few times. The chain carries TRBV3-1 and TRBJ1-2; TRBD1 agrees at 7 bases. CDR3 length: 14 residues. J was trimmed by 3 bases and V by 5 bases; bases with no gene match: 6. The V gene's germline CDR1 is LGHDT and CDR2 YNNKEL (reference sequence). The CDR3 DNA follows: TGTGCCAGCAGCACAGGGGCCCTCTACTATGGCTACACCTTC. It specifies CASSTGALYYGYTF.

This clonotype has at least ten counts. The gene calls are TRBV6-6 and TRBJ2-1, with unresolved D. The CDR3 is made up of 12 amino acids. The germline V and J ends were trimmed by 0 bases and 10 bases, with 7 bases remaining between them. Germline lookup yields CDR1 MNHNY and CDR2 SVGAGI (reference sequence). CDR3 in DNA: TGTGCCAGCAGTTACTCAAACGGGGAGCAGTTCTTC. Amino acid sequence: CASSYSNGEQFF.

This clonotype has ten or more counts. The chain uses TRBV5-6 and TRBJ1-2, with no clear D. V was shortened by 0 bases and J by 6 bases, with 15 bases between the two germline ends. The CDR3 runs to 15 residues. Germline V gives CDR1 SGHDT, CDR2 YYEEEE. CDR3 residues: CASSLDVNRRDGYTF. In nucleotides, the CDR3 is TGTGCCAGCAGCTTGGACGTCAACCGGCGCGATGGCTACACCTTC. Supplemented by reference TRBV5-6 and TRBJ1-2, the full variable domain reads DAGVTQSPTHLIKTRGQQVTLRCSPKSGHDTVSWYQQALGQGPQFIFQYYEEEERQRGNFPDRFSGHQFPNYSSELNVNALLLGDSALYLCASSLDVNRRDGYTFGSGTRLTVV.

This clonotype was recorded many times. The chain is built from TRBV5-1 and TRBJ1-1, with D possibly being TRBD1 (6 bases). V was pared by 7 bases and J by 6 bases, with 28 bases between. There are 17 residues in the CDR3. The germline V gene encodes CDR1 SGHRS and CDR2 YFSETQ. CDR3 nucleotide sequence: TGCGCCAGCGCTTCTGTTTCCCCAAGAGGGGGGTACGCTGAAGCTTTCTTT. It codes for CASASVSPRGGYAEAFF.